Below are 26 T cell receptor beta chains sequenced from a single sample in a study of blood T cell repertoires in COVID-19. TCRdb's copy holds only in-frame clones and misses some; the assay was immunoSEQ multiplex PCR. This table holds around 300,000 clones, over 75% found once. Sequencing used peripheral blood. These receptors originate from a human donor in a cohort sampled during active COVID-19.

The chain combines TRBV5-3 with TRBJ2-7; D is possibly TRBD2 (6 bases). TRBV5-3 is an ORF, and what it does is uncertain. CDR3 size: 14 residues. V lost 0 bases, J lost 5 bases, and 12 bases lay in between. In DNA, the CDR3 is TGTGCCAGAAGCTTGGCGGGAGAATACCACGAGCAGTACTTC. Its protein is CARSLAGEYHEQYF.

The CDR3: CATSRGLANTGELFF. CDR3 DNA: TGTGCCACCTCCCGAGGCCTTGCGAACACCGGGGAGCTGTTTTTT. The V and J genes are TRBV24-1 and TRBJ2-2; no clear D. This CDR3 has 15 amino acids. Germline V gene sequence: CDR1 KGHDR, CDR2 SFDVKD. V was pared by 9 bases and J by 0 bases, with 13 bases between.

The chain links TRBV28 to TRBJ2-1; possibly TRBD2 for D (5 bases). The CDR3 totals 13 residues. The V end lost 5 bases, the J end lost 14 bases, and 19 bases lay between the germline ends. Per the germline V gene, CDR1 is MDHEN and CDR2 is SYDVKM. The CDR3 DNA follows: TGTGCCAGCAGTCCCGAGGAGGAGCTGCCCAAGTTCTTC. Translation: CASSPEEELPKFF.

This clone has only a few counts. V and J are TRBV7-9 and TRBJ2-3; TRBD2 matches 7 bases. Germline trimming cut 4 bases from V and 0 bases from J; bases unmatched to any gene: 10. The length of the CDR3 is 17 residues. Germline CDR1 and CDR2: SEHNR and FQNEAQ (reference sequence). CDR3 loop: CASSSSQHGRSTDTQYF. In DNA form, the CDR3 reads TGTGCCAGCAGCTCCAGCCAGCACGGGAGGAGCACAGATACGCAGTATTTT. Full variable domain (missing parts from reference TRBV7-9 and TRBJ2-3): DTGVSQNPRHKITKRGQNVTFRCDPISEHNRLYWYRQTLGQGPEFLTYFQNEAQLEKSRLLSDRFSAERPKGSFSTLEIQRTEQGDSAMYLCASSSSQHGRSTDTQYFGPGTRLTVL.

The genes are TRBV30 and TRBJ1-5, with D possibly being TRBD1 (5 bases). V lost 3 bases to trimming and J lost 1 base, with 10 bases between them. This CDR3 contains 14 residues. CDR1 is GTSNPN, CDR2 SVGIG, per germline (reference sequence). The DNA of the CDR3 is TGTGCCTGGAGCGCAGGGTTGAGCAATCAGCCCCAGCATTTT. Encoded protein: CAWSAGLSNQPQHF.

The V call is TRBV28, the J call TRBJ2-7, with D perhaps matching TRBD2 (6 bases). CDR3 length: 12 residues. CDR1 MDHEN and CDR2 SYDVKM come from the germline V gene. V gave up 7 bases and J gave up 5 bases, with 12 bases separating them. The CDR3 loop reads CASTDYPDEQYF. The CDR3 DNA is TGTGCCAGCACGGACTATCCCGACGAGCAGTACTTC.

The V call is TRBV21-1, the J call TRBJ2-3; TRBD1, as called in the table, went unchecked against the DNA. TRBV21-1 is reported as a pseudogene. The CDR3 spans 10 residues. The CDR3 here is CASSTCTQYF. CDR3 in DNA: TGTGCCAGCAGCACATGTACGCAGTATTTT.

The chain combines TRBV12-5 with TRBJ2-5; 8 nucleotides agree with TRBD1. CDR3 length: 16 amino acids. Germline values: CDR1 LGHNT, CDR2 FRNRAP. Losses at the gene ends were 4 bases for V and 5 bases for J; bases not matched to a gene: 12. The DNA for the CDR3 is TGTGCTAGTGGTTCGGCCTCAGGGGGCTGGGGGGAGACCCAGTACTTC. It encodes CASGSASGGWGETQYF.

This clone was picked up a small number of times. This chain links TRBV28 with TRBJ1-1; 9 nucleotides match TRBD1. J gave up 0 bases and V 3 bases, and 5 bases lay outside the gene matches. The CDR3 runs 16 residues. The V gene's germline CDR1 is MDHEN and CDR2 SYDVKM. The CDR3 protein is CASSFRTGELNTEAFF. In DNA form, the CDR3 reads TGTGCCAGCAGTTTTAGGACAGGGGAATTGAACACTGAAGCTTTCTTT. The full variable domain, rest sourced from reference TRBV28 and TRBJ1-1, is DVKVTQSSRYLVKRTGEKVFLECVQDMDHENMFWYRQDPGLGLRLIYFSYDVKMKEKGDIPEGYSVSREKKERFSLILESASTNQTSMYLCASSFRTGELNTEAFFGQGTRLTVV.

This clone was counted between two and nine times. The rearrangement links TRBV3-1 (or the pseudogene TRBV3-2) to TRBJ2-3, with a possible D match to TRBD1 (5 bases). The CDR3 spans 16 residues. CDR1 and CDR2 from the germline V gene are LGHDT and YNNKEL (reference sequence). Trimming cost V 0 bases and J 0 bases, with 10 bases left between them. DNA for the CDR3: TGTGCCAGCAGCCAAGATTGGGGCCTGAGCACAGATACGCAGTATTTT. Translation gives CASSQDWGLSTDTQYF.

This sequence joins TRBV10-2 and TRBJ1-3; D is unresolved. Per the germline V gene, CDR1 is WSHSY and CDR2 is SAAADI. Trimming removed 2 bases at V and 7 bases at J, with 9 bases between. The CDR3 is made up of 13 amino acids. DNA of the CDR3: TGCGCCAGCAGTGAGAATCCAGGCAACACCATATATTTT. This sequence encodes CASSENPGNTIYF.

The V call is TRBV5-8, the J call TRBJ2-1, with D possibly TRBD2 on 5 matching bases. The CDR3 runs 15 residues. The germline V and J ends were trimmed by 2 bases and 4 bases, with 13 bases remaining between them. Germline CDR1 SGHTS, CDR2 YDEGEE. This chain's CDR3 is CASSFLGGSYNEQFF. In nucleotides, the CDR3 is TGTGCCAGCAGCTTCCTAGGAGGCTCTTACAATGAGCAGTTCTTC.

V is TRBV5-6 and J is TRBJ2-4; TRBD1 matches at 10 bases. The CDR3 extends over 14 amino acids. The V gene end was trimmed by 4 bases and the J gene end by 6 bases; junction bases not matched to a gene: 4. Germline values: CDR1 SGHDT, CDR2 YYEEEE. The CDR3 here is CASSPGQGRNIQYF. Here the CDR3 DNA reads TGTGCCAGCAGCCCGGGACAGGGGAGAAACATTCAGTACTTC.

The V and J genes are TRBV15 and TRBJ2-7; D remains unclear. V gave up 0 bases and J gave up 1 base, with 10 bases separating them. The CDR3 totals 15 residues. Germline-derived CDR1 and CDR2 are LNHNV and YYDKDF (reference sequence). CDR3 sequence: CATSREYSGSYEQYF. The DNA for the CDR3 is TGTGCCACCAGCAGAGAGTACAGTGGTTCCTACGAGCAGTACTTC.

The chain recombines TRBV29-1 with TRBJ2-5; D might be TRBD1 (6 bases). V was cut by 7 bases and J by 5 bases, with 23 bases left in between. This CDR3 has 15 residues. The germline V gene encodes CDR1 SQVTM and CDR2 ANQGSEA. In DNA, the CDR3 is TGCAGCGCCACCTCTGGGCCAGGTACAGGGGAGACCCAGTACTTC. It encodes CSATSGPGTGETQYF.

The rearrangement uses TRBV11-3 and TRBJ2-1, with a tentative D call TRBD1 (6 bases). Germline loops: CDR1 SGHNT, CDR2 YENEEA. Trimming left V 5 bases short and J 7 bases short, with 9 bases between. The CDR3 runs 12 residues. The CDR3 DNA is TGTGCCAGCAGCCCTACAGGGAATGAGCAGTTCTTC. Amino acids: CASSPTGNEQFF.

The rearrangement uses TRBV28 and TRBJ1-6, with D hard to call. Trimming took off 6 bases at V and 14 bases at J, with 17 bases between the two ends. Germline CDR1 reads MDHEN; CDR2 reads SYDVKM. The CDR3 loop spans 13 amino acids. CDR3 in amino acids: CASRRPGVSALHF. Written as DNA, the CDR3 is TGTGCCAGCAGACGACCCGGGGTTTCGGCCCTCCACTTT.

The chain links TRBV3-1 (or the pseudogene TRBV3-2) to TRBJ2-4; no definite D call. Trimming pared 4 bases from V and 6 bases from J, leaving 7 bases between. Germline values: CDR1 LGHDT, CDR2 YNNKEL (reference sequence). The CDR3 extends over 12 amino acids. The CDR3 spells CASSPLGNIQYF. The DNA for the CDR3 is TGTGCCAGCAGCCCCCTCGGAAACATTCAGTACTTC.

The count of this clone is one. The chain links TRBV14 to TRBJ2-1; 8 bases agree with TRBD1. From germline, CDR1 is SGHDN and CDR2 FVKESK. With 3 bases clipped from V and 7 bases from J, the junction kept 8 bases outside the gene matches. This CDR3 has 15 residues. Written as DNA, the CDR3 is TGTGCCAGCAGCCAGACAGGGGCCCCTCTAAATGAGCAGTTCTTC. As protein: CASSQTGAPLNEQFF.

This chain uses TRBV7-3 with TRBJ2-2; tentatively, D is TRBD1 (6 bases). Trimming took 5 bases from V and 1 from J, leaving 8 bases between them. CDR3 length: 14 amino acids. Germline V CDR1 and CDR2: SGHTA, FQGTGA. Written as DNA, the CDR3 is TGTGCCAGCAGCCGGACAGTGAACACCGGGGAGCTGTTTTTT. This codes for CASSRTVNTGELFF.

J is TRBJ2-1 and V is TRBV6-2 or TRBV6-3; 13 nucleotides match TRBD2. V lost 2 bases, J lost 9 bases, and 13 bases stayed unmatched. Germline lookup yields CDR1 MNHEY and CDR2 SVGEGT. The CDR3 spans 18 residues. CDR3 in amino acids: CASSYPRLAGGLEGEQFF. The CDR3 DNA reads as TGTGCCAGCAGTTACCCGCGACTAGCGGGAGGACTGGAAGGTGAGCAGTTCTTC.

V usage is TRBV9 and J usage is TRBJ2-3; 8 bases line up with TRBD2. Looked up from germline, CDR1 is SGDLS and CDR2 is YYNGEE. The J segment lost 1 base and the V segment lost 6 bases, leaving 13 bases of the junction unmatched. The CDR3 length is 17 residues. In DNA, the CDR3 is TGTGCCAGCACCCCAAGCCCAACTAGCGGAGGCACAGATACGCAGTATTTT. Translating gives CASTPSPTSGGTDTQYF.

The chain has TRBV7-9 and TRBJ2-5, with TRBD1 matching 7 bases. Germline values: CDR1 SEHNR, CDR2 FQNEAQ (reference sequence). V was pared by 10 bases and J by 1 base, with 9 bases of the junction left unmatched. The CDR3 is 14 residues long. CDR3 loop: CAITRRDSQETQYF. The CDR3 region has the DNA TGTGCCATCACACGCCGGGACAGCCAAGAGACCCAGTACTTC.

The chain uses TRBV19 and TRBJ1-2; tentative D call: TRBD1 (6 bases). Germline V gene lookup returns CDR1 LNHDA and CDR2 SQIVND (reference sequence). The V end was cut by 1 base, the J end by 4 bases, with 10 bases between. The CDR3 runs to 14 residues. CDR3 sequence reads: CASSIGGGSYGYTF. The CDR3 DNA sequence: TGTGCCAGTAGTATAGGAGGGGGTTCCTATGGCTACACCTTC.

The J gene is TRBJ2-7, the V gene TRBV3-1 (or the pseudogene TRBV3-2); a possible D gene is TRBD2 (6 bases). CDR1 is LGHDT and CDR2 is YNNKEL in the germline V gene (reference sequence). V was cut by 4 bases and J by 3 bases, with 10 bases left in between. The CDR3 is 13 residues long. For the CDR3, the DNA is TGTGCCAGCAGCCGGAGGGACTTCTACGAGCAGTACTTC. Translation: CASSRRDFYEQYF.

The chain joins TRBV1 to TRBJ2-1; the D call in the table, TRBD2, was not verified against the DNA. TRBV1 constitutes a pseudogene. The CDR3 is 14 residues long. The chain's CDR3 is CTSSRGGLYNEQFF. CDR3 coding DNA: TGCACCAGCAGCCGCGGGGGTCTCTACAATGAGCAGTTCTTC.